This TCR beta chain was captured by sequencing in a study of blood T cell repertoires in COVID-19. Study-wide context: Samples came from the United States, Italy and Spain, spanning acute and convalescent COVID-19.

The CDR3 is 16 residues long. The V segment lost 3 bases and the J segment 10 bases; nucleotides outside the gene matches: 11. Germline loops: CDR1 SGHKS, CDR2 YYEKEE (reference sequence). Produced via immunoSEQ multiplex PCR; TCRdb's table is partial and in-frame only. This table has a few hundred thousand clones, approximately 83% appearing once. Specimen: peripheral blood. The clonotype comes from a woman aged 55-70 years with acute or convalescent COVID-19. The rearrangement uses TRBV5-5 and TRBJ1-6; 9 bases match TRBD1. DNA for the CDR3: TGTGCCAGCAGCTCTTACCCCGGGACAGGGTTCTCACCCCTCCACTTT. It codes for CASSSYPGTGFSPLHF.